The 16 T cell receptor beta chains listed next were all sequenced from one sample in a study of T cell repertoires in cytomegalovirus infection. Using its own MiXCR run on the reads, TCRdb lists one record per CDR3 protein. The repertoire holds about 240,000 distinct CDR3 sequences, with 10% to 15% as singletons. The sample consisted of PBMCs. Receptors originate from a human donor in good health (CMV status not recorded). Some clones in this sample may be carry-over from other donors' samples.

V usage is TRBV14 and J usage is TRBJ2-1; maybe TRBD2 (6 bases). Germline CDR1 is SGHDN and CDR2 is FVKESK. The germline V and J ends were trimmed by 4 bases and 3 bases, with 13 bases remaining between them. The CDR3 loop spans 15 amino acids. CDR3 bases: TGTGCCAGCAGCCCGGGACTGTCGATCTACAATGAGCAGTTCTTC. The encoded protein is CASSPGLSIYNEQFF.

This clonotype was recorded many times. CDR3 protein: CASSRSNPYEQYF. CDR3 in DNA: TGTGCCAGCAGCCGATCGAACCCCTACGAGCAGTACTTC. J is TRBJ2-7 and V is TRBV11-1, with no clear D. Trimming pared 5 bases from V and 2 bases from J, leaving 10 bases between. The CDR3 has 13 amino acids. CDR1 and CDR2 (germline): SGHAT, FQDESV (reference sequence).

The chain uses TRBV20-1 and TRBJ1-1; weak D call: TRBD1 (5 bases). This CDR3 comprises 12 residues. Germline CDR1 DFQATT, CDR2 SNEGSKA (reference sequence). V was clipped by 6 bases and J by 3 bases, with 11 bases between them. The CDR3 sequence is CSAPRGDTEAFF. DNA for the CDR3: TGCAGTGCCCCTCGGGGGGACACTGAAGCTTTCTTT.

The chain carries TRBV20-1 and TRBJ1-3, with D perhaps matching TRBD1 (5 bases). The CDR3 is 17 amino acids. Germline V gene data show CDR1 as DFQATT and CDR2 as SNEGSKA (reference sequence). V lost 3 bases and J 4 bases, leaving 22 bases between the germline ends. In DNA, the CDR3 is TGCAGTGCTAGGGGTCGGGGACGGAGTTTAACGGGAAACACCATATATTTT. Translation gives CSARGRGRSLTGNTIYF.

This clonotype has at least ten counts. The chain carries TRBV28 and TRBJ2-2; a weak D match, TRBD2 (6 bases). Germline values: CDR1 MDHEN, CDR2 SYDVKM. The CDR3 totals 16 residues. V was cut by 4 bases and J by 2 bases, with 14 bases left in between. The CDR3 DNA reads as TGTGCCAGCAGTTCCCCCGGGACTTATAACACCGGGGAGCTGTTTTTT. As protein: CASSSPGTYNTGELFF.

This clonotype was found many times. V gene TRBV4-2 combines with J gene TRBJ2-1; D remains unclear. The CDR3 is 14 amino acids. Germline CDR1 is LGHNA and CDR2 is YNFKEQ. The germline V and J ends were trimmed by 7 bases and 5 bases, with 15 bases remaining between them. CDR3 DNA: TGTGCCAGCATCAAATCGGACGGTAACAATGAGCAGTTCTTC. It is translated as CASIKSDGNNEQFF.

This clonotype was seen repeatedly, ten times or more. V gene TRBV19 combines with J gene TRBJ2-5; 7 bases are shared with TRBD2. The CDR3 has 15 amino acids. J lost 4 bases, V lost 3 bases, and 8 bases had no gene match. Germline V CDR1 and CDR2: LNHDA, SQIVND (reference sequence). The CDR3: CASSMSGNDRETQYF. CDR3 sequence (DNA): TGTGCCAGTAGTATGAGCGGGAACGATCGAGAGACCCAGTACTTC. Looking up the rest from reference TRBV19 and TRBJ2-5 gives the full variable domain: DGGITQSPKYLFRKEGQNVTLSCEQNLNHDAMYWYRQDPGQGLRLIYYSQIVNDFQKGDIAEGYSVSREKKESFPLTVTSAQKNPTAFYLCASSMSGNDRETQYFGPGTRLLVL.

This clonotype has at least ten counts. The gene calls are TRBV7-2 and TRBJ2-7; 9 bases map to TRBD1. Per the germline V gene, CDR1 is SGHTA and CDR2 is FQGNSA. The CDR3 runs 18 residues. The junction had 16 bases not matched to a gene; V was cut back by 6 bases and J by 1 base. The CDR3 DNA sequence: TGTGCCAGCAGTCGGGGCGGCGCTGGGACAGGGCAATCCTACGAGCAGTACTTC. Protein product: CASSRGGAGTGQSYEQYF.

The genes are TRBV29-1 and TRBJ1-4; no clear D gene. Trimming removed 0 bases at V and 10 bases at J, with 12 bases between. Per germline, CDR1 SQVTM and CDR2 ANQGSEA. The CDR3 covers 13 residues. In DNA, the CDR3 is TGCAGCGTTGAAGATCAGGAATGGCGAAAACTGTTTTTT. Translated: CSVEDQEWRKLFF. The whole variable domain, filled in from reference TRBV29-1 and TRBJ1-4, reads SAVISQKPSRDICQRGTSLTIQCQVDSQVTMMFWYRQQPGQSLTLIATANQGSEATYESGFVIDKFPISRPNLTFSTLTVSNMSPEDSSIYLCSVEDQEWRKLFFGSGTQLSVL.

This clonotype was counted at least ten times. The chain is built from TRBV7-2 and TRBJ2-1, with a weak D call TRBD1 (8 bases). Germline V CDR1 and CDR2: SGHTA, FQGNSA. The V gene lost 8 bases and the J gene lost 0 bases, with 20 bases spanning the gap. This CDR3 has 17 residues. In DNA form, the CDR3 reads TGTGCCAGCGCGGGGGACAGGCCACCTAGCTCCTACAATGAGCAGTTCTTC. It yields the protein CASAGDRPPSSYNEQFF.

This clonotype was seen only a few times. The chain combines TRBV5-1 with TRBJ2-7; the D is unclear. V lost 0 bases and J lost 6, with 19 bases in between. CDR1 is SGHRS, CDR2 YFSETQ, per germline. The CDR3 contains 16 residues. CDR3 sequence: CASSLVVARPGIEQYF. CDR3 in DNA: TGCGCCAGCAGCTTGGTGGTAGCAAGGCCAGGTATCGAGCAGTACTTC. Using reference TRBV5-1 and TRBJ2-7 for the parts outside the CDR3, the full variable domain is KAGVTQTPRYLIKTRGQQVTLSCSPISGHRSVSWYQQTPGQGLQFLFEYFSETQRNKGNFPGRFSGRQFSNSRSEMNVSTLELGDSALYLCASSLVVARPGIEQYFGPGTRLTVT.

This chain connects TRBV11-2 to TRBJ2-3; 7 nucleotides match TRBD2. Trimming at V came to 1 base and at J to 2 bases, leaving 6 bases not matched to a gene. Germline V gene lookup returns CDR1 SGHAT and CDR2 FQNNGV. CDR3 length equals 16 residues. CDR3 DNA: TGTGCCAGCAGCTTAGGAGGGACTACTGTCACAGATACGCAGTATTTT. As protein: CASSLGGTTVTDTQYF.

The sample holds many counts of this clonotype. V is TRBV7-2 and J is TRBJ1-2; D gene ambiguous. This CDR3 has 13 amino acids. With 1 base removed from V and 8 bases from J, the gap between germline ends came to 11 bases. The germline V gene has CDR1 SGHTA and CDR2 FQGNSA. The CDR3 nucleotides are TGTGCCAGCAGCTTAGTACCGGAGGGAGGCTACACCTTC. Translating it yields CASSLVPEGGYTF. The whole variable domain, filled in from reference TRBV7-2 and TRBJ1-2, reads GAGVSQSPSNKVTEKGKDVELRCDPISGHTALYWYRQSLGQGLEFLIYFQGNSAPDKSGLPSDRFSAERTGGSVSTLTIQRTQQEDSAVYLCASSLVPEGGYTFGSGTRLTVV.

This clonotype was seen just once. CDR3 nucleotide sequence: TGTGCCAGCAGCCAAGATCCAACAGGGGGAGGAGGAAACACCATATATTTT. Its translation is CASSQDPTGGGGNTIYF. The chain has TRBV4-2 and TRBJ1-3; 8 positions agree with TRBD1. With V trimmed by 0 bases and J by 4 bases, 8 bases remained unmatched. The CDR3 contains 17 residues. The V gene's germline CDR1 is LGHNA and CDR2 YNFKEQ.

This clonotype was observed a single time. The chain carries TRBV30 and TRBJ2-1, with 14 bases that match TRBD2. The germline V gene encodes CDR1 GTSNPN and CDR2 SVGIG (reference sequence). CDR3 length: 13 amino acids. V was clipped by 5 bases and J by 10 bases; unmatched bases: 4. CDR3 loop: CAWGLAGGGEQFF. The CDR3 region has the DNA TGTGCCTGGGGACTAGCGGGAGGAGGGGAGCAGTTCTTC.

Many counts were recorded for this clonotype. The CDR3 DNA sequence: TGTGCCAGCAGCTTCCAAAAGGGGAGCCAGGAGACCCAGTACTTC. Its protein is CASSFQKGSQETQYF. The chain uses TRBV7-2 and TRBJ2-5; the D call may be TRBD1 or TRBD2 (5 bases each). The CDR3 runs to 15 residues. Germline V lookup: CDR1 SGHTA, CDR2 FQGNSA. V was shortened by 3 bases and J by 5 bases, with 16 bases between the two germline ends.